Below, 11 T cell receptor beta chains from the same sample are listed, as sequenced in a study of blood T cell repertoires in COVID-19. Some clones are missing from TCRdb's copy, which holds only in-frame ones; the method was immunoSEQ multiplex PCR. Of about 140,000 clones in the sample, about 85% were seen once. The sample taken for sequencing was peripheral blood. The receptors here all came from a human donor in a cohort sampled during active COVID-19.

V is TRBV14 and J is TRBJ1-1; D not certain. Trimming took 2 bases from V and 5 from J, leaving 12 bases between them. From germline, CDR1 is SGHDN and CDR2 FVKESK. This CDR3 comprises 14 residues. The CDR3, as DNA: TGTGCCAGCAGCCAATTTACCGTCGGGACTGAAGCTTTCTTT. It codes for CASSQFTVGTEAFF.

The rearrangement joins TRBV19 to TRBJ1-6; 10 bases line up with TRBD1. Trimming removed 0 bases from V and 10 bases from J; junction bases left unmatched: 6. CDR3 length: 16 amino acids. The germline V gene encodes CDR1 LNHDA and CDR2 SQIVND (reference sequence). The CDR3 protein is CASSIDAGTGESPLHF. In DNA form, the CDR3 reads TGTGCCAGTAGTATAGATGCCGGGACAGGGGAATCACCCCTCCACTTT.

The chain joins TRBV28 to TRBJ1-2; D may be TRBD1 (5 bases). The V gene's germline CDR1 is MDHEN and CDR2 SYDVKM. This CDR3 comprises 11 residues. The germline V and J ends were trimmed by 6 bases and 9 bases, with 11 bases remaining between them. As DNA, the CDR3 is TGTGCCAGCAGCTGGGGGGTGAGCTACACCTTC. It is translated as CASSWGVSYTF.

The chain is built from TRBV30 and TRBJ2-3; possibly TRBD2 for D (7 bases). Germline V gene lookup returns CDR1 GTSNPN and CDR2 SVGIG (reference sequence). This CDR3 is built from 15 residues. The germline V and J ends were trimmed by 0 bases and 3 bases, with 13 bases remaining between them. The CDR3 protein is CAWSVGGRRTDTQYF. In DNA, the CDR3 is TGTGCCTGGAGTGTGGGGGGGCGGAGGACAGATACGCAGTATTTT.

This chain joins TRBV7-2 and TRBJ2-7, with TRBD2 identical over 7 bases. Germline V gene sequence: CDR1 SGHTA, CDR2 FQGNSA. The CDR3 totals 16 residues. J was trimmed by 1 base and V by 0 bases; bases with no gene match: 6. CDR3 in amino acids: CASSLAGTTNSYEQYF. In nucleotides, the CDR3 is TGTGCCAGCAGCTTAGCCGGGACTACCAATTCCTACGAGCAGTACTTC.

The chain recombines TRBV6-2 or TRBV6-3 with TRBJ2-7; 7 bases match TRBD1. V lost 2 bases, J lost 2 bases, and 9 bases stayed unmatched. CDR1 is MNHEY and CDR2 is SVGEGT in the germline V gene. CDR3 size: 16 residues. The CDR3 reads CASSYGGQEQPYEQYF. CDR3 nucleotides: TGTGCCAGCAGTTACGGCGGACAGGAGCAACCCTACGAGCAGTACTTC.

In its sample, this clone was seen once. The V gene is TRBV18, the J gene TRBJ2-7; 7 nucleotides agree with TRBD1. In germline, CDR1 is KGHSH, CDR2 LQKENI. This CDR3 is 13 amino acids long. Trimming took 3 bases from V and 3 from J; bases not matched to a gene: 2. In nucleotides, the CDR3 is TGTGCCAGCTCACCGGGACAGAGCTACGAGCAGTACTTC. Translating it yields CASSPGQSYEQYF.

This chain uses TRBV28 with TRBJ1-5; no firm D call. Trimming left V 5 bases short and J 1 base short, with 9 bases between. The germline gives CDR1 MDHEN, CDR2 SYDVKM. This CDR3 spans 14 amino acids. The chain's CDR3 is CASSRATSNQPQHF. In DNA, the CDR3 is TGTGCCAGCAGTCGTGCTACGAGCAATCAGCCCCAGCATTTT. The full variable domain, completed using reference TRBV28 and TRBJ1-5, is DVKVTQSSRYLVKRTGEKVFLECVQDMDHENMFWYRQDPGLGLRLIYFSYDVKMKEKGDIPEGYSVSREKKERFSLILESASTNQTSMYLCASSRATSNQPQHFGDGTRLSIL.

The chain recombines TRBV27 with TRBJ2-1; D might be TRBD2 (6 bases). Germline V gene lookup returns CDR1 MNHEY and CDR2 SMNVEV (reference sequence). Trimming took 9 bases from V and 3 from J, leaving 18 bases between them. This CDR3 has 15 amino acids. CDR3 bases: TGTGCCAGTGCCCGTGACCGGGAGCTCTACAATGAGCAGTTCTTC. It codes for CASARDRELYNEQFF.

The rearrangement uses TRBV6-2 or TRBV6-3 and TRBJ1-1; perhaps TRBD1 as D (6 bases). Germline CDR1 is MNHEY and CDR2 is SVGEGT. The length of the CDR3 is 15 residues. The V end lost 1 base, the J end lost 1 base, and 10 bases lay between the germline ends. CDR3 sequence: CASSYWGRWNTEAFF. CDR3 bases: TGTGCCAGCAGTTACTGGGGGCGGTGGAACACTGAAGCTTTCTTT.

This clone has just one count. The rearrangement joins TRBV29-1 to TRBJ1-1; D gene uncertain. The CDR3 consists of 14 residues. V was pared by 4 bases and J by 1 base, with 13 bases between. Germline V gene lookup returns CDR1 SQVTM and CDR2 ANQGSEA. CDR3 bases: TGCAGCGTTGCTAGAGGAGTTAAGAACACTGAAGCTTTCTTT. This gives the protein CSVARGVKNTEAFF.